These 9 T cell receptor beta chains share one sample of origin, sequenced in a study of blood T cell repertoires in COVID-19. The data were produced by immunoSEQ multiplex PCR, yet TCRdb's version contains in-frame clones alone and is incomplete. Of about 120,000 clones listed, just over 90% were seen once; the top ten hold 1.8%. Sequencing was performed on peripheral blood. These receptor sequences come from a human donor with active COVID-19. The donor label of this sample is uncertain.

This clone came up once. The V and J genes are TRBV29-1 and TRBJ1-1; unclear D gene. The germline gives CDR1 SQVTM, CDR2 ANQGSEA. This CDR3 has 13 amino acids. V shed 2 bases and J shed 1 base, with 8 bases lying between them. The CDR3 sequence: CSVEFRRNTEAFF. In DNA, the CDR3 is TGCAGCGTTGAATTCAGGCGGAACACTGAAGCTTTCTTT.

The V gene is TRBV4-2, the J gene TRBJ1-4; TRBD1 aligns across 8 bases. In germline, CDR1 is LGHNA, CDR2 YNFKEQ. The V segment lost 0 bases and the J segment 3 bases; nucleotides outside the gene matches: 12. This CDR3 is 19 amino acids long. The chain's CDR3 is CASSQDLFRQGAANEKLFF. The CDR3 nucleotides are TGTGCCAGCAGCCAAGACCTATTTCGTCAGGGGGCGGCTAATGAAAAACTGTTTTTT.

This clone was detected a few times. The V and J genes are TRBV19 and TRBJ1-6; 8 nucleotides align to TRBD1. This CDR3 comprises 13 residues. In germline, CDR1 is LNHDA, CDR2 SQIVND (reference sequence). The junction had 0 bases not matched to a gene; V was cut back by 6 bases and J by 5 bases. This CDR3 reads CASRDRDNSPLHF. Written as DNA, the CDR3 is TGTGCCAGTAGGGACAGGGATAATTCACCCCTCCACTTT. Variable domain in full (rest from reference TRBV19 and TRBJ1-6): DGGITQSPKYLFRKEGQNVTLSCEQNLNHDAMYWYRQDPGQGLRLIYYSQIVNDFQKGDIAEGYSVSREKKESFPLTVTSAQKNPTAFYLCASRDRDNSPLHFGNGTRLTVT.

This clone was seen once. J is TRBJ1-1 and V is TRBV7-2, with 8 bases identical to TRBD1. CDR3 length: 14 residues. V shed 3 bases, J shed 1 base, and the junction held 1 base outside the gene matches. Germline V gene data show CDR1 as SGHTA and CDR2 as FQGNSA. The CDR3 region is CASSFGQGNTEAFF. The CDR3 nucleotides read TGTGCCAGCAGCTTCGGACAGGGGAACACTGAAGCTTTCTTT.

This clone has a handful of counts. V and J are TRBV7-2 and TRBJ1-5, with 11 positions matching TRBD1. CDR3 size: 17 residues. J was trimmed by 7 bases and V by 2 bases; bases with no gene match: 10. The germline V gene encodes CDR1 SGHTA and CDR2 FQGNSA. The CDR3: CASSLRGGTGGNQPQHF. CDR3 sequence (DNA): TGTGCCAGCAGCTTAAGGGGCGGGACAGGGGGTAACCAGCCCCAGCATTTT.

The V call is TRBV7-9, the J call TRBJ2-2; TRBD1 matches at 8 bases. The CDR3 has 17 amino acids. V gave up 3 bases and J gave up 1 base; unmatched junction bases: 7. Germline loops: CDR1 SEHNR, CDR2 FQNEAQ (reference sequence). CDR3 bases: TGTGCCAGCAGCTTGAGCGGAGGGACAGGGAACACCGGGGAGCTGTTTTTT. It encodes CASSLSGGTGNTGELFF.

The V call is TRBV27, the J call TRBJ2-1; D perhaps matches TRBD2 (7 bases). The V and J ends lost 4 bases and 4 bases respectively, with 14 bases between them. The CDR3 is 15 residues long. Germline V CDR1 and CDR2: MNHEY, SMNVEV (reference sequence). The CDR3 sequence: CASSSTAGTYNEQFF. As DNA, the CDR3 is TGTGCCAGCAGTTCCACAGCGGGGACATACAATGAGCAGTTCTTC.

This chain links TRBV30 with TRBJ2-2, with a weak D call TRBD1 (6 bases). Germline V lookup: CDR1 GTSNPN, CDR2 SVGIG (reference sequence). The CDR3 covers 12 residues. Trimming removed 3 bases from V and 6 bases from J, with 8 bases in between. The CDR3 DNA sequence: TGTGCCTGGAGGAAGGGGGCCGGGGAGCTGTTTTTT. Translation gives CAWRKGAGELFF.

Comments on this clone: At the DNA level, this CDR3 is encoded by other sequences in the same sample as well. The V call is TRBV28, the J call TRBJ2-2; TRBD1 might be the D (6 bases). Per the germline V gene, CDR1 is MDHEN and CDR2 is SYDVKM. The CDR3 totals 16 residues. V was clipped by 1 base and J by 0 bases, with 9 bases between them. The chain's CDR3 is CASSLLGTSNTGELFF. DNA of the CDR3: TGTGCCAGCAGTTTATTAGGGACATCGAACACCGGGGAGCTGTTTTTT. The full variable domain, its missing parts supplied by reference TRBV28 and TRBJ2-2, is DVKVTQSSRYLVKRTGEKVFLECVQDMDHENMFWYRQDPGLGLRLIYFSYDVKMKEKGDIPEGYSVSREKKERFSLILESASTNQTSMYLCASSLLGTSNTGELFFGEGSRLTVL.